This TCR beta chain derives from a study of T cells in Graves' hyperthyroidism and ophthalmopathy. At least ten counts were recorded for this clonotype. What it binds is unknown. Study-wide results and limits: For ophthalmopathy, model prediction preceded onset by a median roughly 6.2 months. In blood, most of the thyroid clonotypes expanded above 0.001 were also present.

Clinicians diagnosed patients from clinical symptoms, serum thyroxine and TRAb, thyroid ultrasound and orbital computed tomography. Fresh 10 ml peripheral blood yielded PBMCs. It was RNA transcripts that yielded the amplified TCR beta CDR3 regions. First-round RT-PCR with HTBI primers amplified the TCR CDR3 region. Each CDR3 protein gets one entry after TCRdb re-called the multiplex PCR reads with MiXCR. The sample lists approximately 410,000 distinct CDR3 sequences; roughly 14% were seen once. The CDR3 consists of 13 residues. Germline CDR1 SGHRS, CDR2 YFSETQ. V was pared by 5 bases and J by 4 bases, with 11 bases between.

V usage is TRBV5-1 and J usage is TRBJ2-3; D remains ambiguous. What was sequenced was blood. This TCR came from a man aged 18 to 29 with Graves' ophthalmopathy. CDR3 residues: CASRSRISDTQYF. The CDR3 DNA reads as TGCGCCAGCAGATCGCGCATCTCAGATACGCAGTATTTT.